The 13 T cell receptor beta chains listed next were all sequenced from one sample in a study of CD8+CD57+ T cells in acquired aplastic anemia. Researchers used genomic DNA as the template to profile TCR beta VDJ and CDR3. Each CDR3 protein is one row after TCRdb ran MiXCR on the reads. The data show approximately 65,000 distinct CDR3 sequences, about 50% seen once. The sequenced material came from sorted CD4+, CD8+, or CD8+CD57+ T cells (not recorded which) from PBMCs. These receptors were taken from a human donor in good health, serving as a control.

This clonotype is classed as medium-sized (0.01 to 0.1%). V and J are TRBV2 and TRBJ1-6, with no clear D. Germline-derived CDR1 and CDR2 are SNHLY and FYNNEI. CDR3 length equals 13 residues. V lost 4 bases and J lost 6, with 7 bases in between. The CDR3: CASSAFRNSPLHF. The CDR3 region has the DNA TGTGCCAGCAGTGCCTTCCGTAATTCACCCCTCCACTTT.

This clonotype was picked up many times. The chain links TRBV5-1 to TRBJ2-7, with D possibly TRBD1 on 5 matching bases. This CDR3 has 14 residues. With 4 bases removed from V and 2 bases from J, the gap between germline ends came to 13 bases. The V gene's germline CDR1 is SGHRS and CDR2 YFSETQ. CDR3 in amino acids: CASSQKQVPYEQYF. As DNA, the CDR3 is TGCGCCAGCAGCCAGAAACAGGTCCCCTACGAGCAGTACTTC.

The gene calls are TRBV7-6 and TRBJ2-5; TRBD2 is a possible D gene (7 bases). This CDR3 has 13 amino acids. CDR1 and CDR2 from the germline V gene are SGHVS and FNYEAQ. Trimming stripped 4 bases from V and 5 bases from J, with 11 bases between. The CDR3 sequence: CASSSRGGETQYF. CDR3 DNA: TGTGCCAGCAGCTCGAGGGGGGGTGAGACCCAGTACTTC.

The V call is TRBV28, the J call TRBJ2-1, with a possible D match to TRBD1 (6 bases). The CDR3 covers 14 residues. CDR1 MDHEN and CDR2 SYDVKM come from the germline V gene. V was trimmed by 4 bases and J by 8 bases, leaving 15 bases between them. CDR3 nucleotide sequence: TGTGCCAGCAGTTCTACCGGGACAATTGATGAGCAGTTCTTC. It encodes CASSSTGTIDEQFF.

This clonotype was observed many times. The CDR3 sequence is CASSSAPQRPKYF. The CDR3 nucleotides read TGTGCCAGCAGTTCCGCCCCGCAGAGACCGAAGTATTTT. This rearrangement joins TRBV6-5 to TRBJ2-3; unclear D gene. V lost 4 bases, J lost 13 bases, and 18 bases lay in between. The germline CDR1 and CDR2 sequences are MNHEY and SVGAGI. The CDR3 covers 13 residues.

The table lists this clonotype with many counts. The gene calls are TRBV6-5 and TRBJ1-1; D might be TRBD1 (5 bases). The CDR3 is 13 residues long. Looked up from germline, CDR1 is MNHEY and CDR2 is SVGAGI. The V end was cut by 2 bases, the J end by 3 bases, with 7 bases between. The CDR3 here is CASSYRGDTEAFF. The CDR3 nucleotides are TGTGCCAGCAGTTACCGGGGGGACACTGAAGCTTTCTTT.

The chain recombines TRBV19 with TRBJ1-1, with 7 bases lining up with TRBD1. The CDR3 consists of 15 residues. Germline loops: CDR1 LNHDA, CDR2 SQIVND (reference sequence). The V and J ends lost 6 bases and 3 bases, in that order; junction bases with no gene match: 10. CDR3 coding DNA: TGTGCCAGTAGCCCCTGGGAGGGGGCGGACACTGAAGCTTTCTTT. Translation: CASSPWEGADTEAFF.

The sample holds one count of this clonotype. J is TRBJ2-7 and V is TRBV14, with a weak D call TRBD1 (6 bases). The CDR3 totals 14 residues. V was pared by 5 bases and J by 5 bases, with 16 bases between. CDR1 and CDR2 (germline): SGHDN, FVKESK. Here the CDR3 DNA reads TGTGCCAGCAGCTTAAGACAGGCGGGCCACGAGCAGTACTTC. It translates to CASSLRQAGHEQYF.

By share, this clonotype ranks as medium-sized. This sequence joins TRBV7-4 and TRBJ2-7, with unresolved D. Trimming removed 1 base from V and 0 bases from J, with 10 bases in between. The germline gives CDR1 SGHVT, CDR2 SQSDAQ. The CDR3 spans 15 residues. In nucleotides, the CDR3 is TGTGCCAGCAGCTTAGGGAGCGTTCCCTCCTACGAGCAGTACTTC. Translated, it gives CASSLGSVPSYEQYF.

The chain combines TRBV9 with TRBJ1-6, with TRBD1 as a possible D gene (5 bases). Germline CDR1 SGDLS, CDR2 YYNGEE. Trimming took 0 bases from V and 7 from J, leaving 11 bases between them. The CDR3 totals 15 residues. CDR3 in DNA: TGTGCCAGCAGCGTAGGTGGGACGGAAAATTCACCCCTCCACTTT. Translating gives CASSVGGTENSPLHF. Full variable domain (remainder filled in from reference TRBV9 and TRBJ1-6): DSGVTQTPKHLITATGQRVTLRCSPRSGDLSVYWYQQSLDQGLQFLIQYYNGEERAKGNILERFSAQQFPDLHSELNLSSLELGDSALYFCASSVGGTENSPLHFGNGTRLTVT.

Ten or more counts support this clonotype. The chain joins TRBV7-9 to TRBJ1-4; possibly TRBD1 for D (5 bases). Trimming cost V 4 bases and J 4 bases, with 7 bases left between them. From germline, CDR1 is SEHNR and CDR2 FQNEAQ (reference sequence). There are 13 residues in the CDR3. The CDR3 is CASSYRSNEKLFF. The CDR3 region has the DNA TGTGCCAGCAGCTACAGGAGTAATGAAAAACTGTTTTTT.

J is TRBJ2-7 and V is TRBV4-1; D ambiguous. Trimming pared 0 bases from V and 3 bases from J, leaving 9 bases between. This CDR3 spans 14 amino acids. Per germline, CDR1 MGHRA and CDR2 YSYEKL. CDR3 protein: CASSQDHTDYEQYF. The CDR3 DNA reads TGCGCCAGCAGCCAAGATCACACTGACTACGAGCAGTACTTC.

This clonotype was counted at least ten times. The junction shows a germline mismatch at one end, possibly a read error. V and J are TRBV20-1 and TRBJ2-3, with D possibly TRBD2 on 7 matching bases. The CDR3 consists of 13 residues. In germline, CDR1 is DFQATT, CDR2 SNEGSKA (reference sequence). The DNA for the CDR3 is TGCAGTCCTAGGGGGGGAGCGGGAGATACGCAGTATTTT. It specifies CSPRGGAGDTQYF.